The 15 T cell receptor beta chains in this list originate from one sample, sequenced in a study of T cell changes during pregnancy in multiple sclerosis. TCRdb keeps only in-frame clones here, not all; method: immunoSEQ multiplex PCR. The sample carries roughly 69,000 clones, roughly 93% recorded once. The input for sequencing was peripheral blood, taken in the third trimester of pregnancy. The source of these receptors is a female donor with multiple sclerosis, enrolled in a pregnancy study.

This clone was observed once. This chain joins TRBV5-1 and TRBJ1-1; D is perhaps TRBD1 (5 bases). The CDR3 runs to 14 residues. Trimming took off 6 bases at V and 4 bases at J, with 16 bases between the two ends. Germline V lookup: CDR1 SGHRS, CDR2 YFSETQ. Written as DNA, the CDR3 is TGCGCCAGCAAGGCAGGGCGGGACGGCACTGAAGCTTTCTTT. Translating gives CASKAGRDGTEAFF.

The rearrangement joins TRBV6-1 to TRBJ2-1; D might be TRBD1 (6 bases). The V and J ends lost 7 bases and 4 bases respectively, with 11 bases between them. Per the germline V gene, CDR1 is MNHNS and CDR2 is SASEGT. This CDR3 spans 13 amino acids. For the CDR3, the DNA is TGTGCCAGCAACCCCGGACAGTACAATGAGCAGTTCTTC. As protein: CASNPGQYNEQFF.

V gene TRBV2 combines with J gene TRBJ1-1; 7 bases are shared with TRBD1. V gave up 7 bases and J gave up 4 bases; unmatched junction bases: 6. CDR1 and CDR2 from the germline V gene are SNHLY and FYNNEI. The length of the CDR3 is 13 residues. The DNA of the CDR3 is TGTGCCAGCATAACAGGGGTGGGCACTGAAGCTTTCTTT. Its translation: CASITGVGTEAFF.

The chain has TRBV5-1 and TRBJ2-7; the D gene is possibly TRBD1 (5 bases). CDR1 and CDR2 (germline): SGHRS, YFSETQ. The CDR3 length is 14 residues. The ends were cut back, 1 base at V and 6 bases at J, with 14 bases in the middle. DNA of the CDR3: TGCGCCAGCAGCTTGAGCTCCCCAGGGTTCGAGCAGTACTTC. It is translated as CASSLSSPGFEQYF.

CDR3 sequence reads: CASSWTGYEQYF. The CDR3 DNA sequence: TGCGCCAGCAGCTGGACAGGCTACGAGCAGTACTTC. The genes are TRBV5-1 and TRBJ2-7, with 7 bases aligning to TRBD1. The CDR3 runs to 12 residues. Trimming at V came to 3 bases and at J to 3 bases, leaving 0 bases not matched to a gene. The V gene's germline CDR1 is SGHRS and CDR2 YFSETQ.

This clone showed up just once. CDR3 loop: CASSTAGGTGANVLTF. CDR3 DNA sequence: TGCGCCAGCAGCACCGCAGGGGGAACTGGGGCCAACGTCCTGACTTTC. The genes are TRBV5-1 and TRBJ2-6; 7 nucleotides line up with TRBD1. Germline V gene lookup returns CDR1 SGHRS and CDR2 YFSETQ. V lost 4 bases to trimming and J lost 2 bases; unmatched junction nucleotides: 6. The length of the CDR3 is 16 residues.

The gene calls are TRBV19 and TRBJ2-6, with D hard to call. Between the trimmed V and J ends, which lost 5 bases and 1 base, there was a span of 12 bases. This CDR3 has 16 residues. Germline loops: CDR1 LNHDA, CDR2 SQIVND (reference sequence). This chain's CDR3 is CASSHTRVSGANVLTF. The CDR3 DNA reads as TGTGCCAGTAGTCACACACGGGTTTCTGGGGCCAACGTCCTGACTTTC. Full variable domain (remainder filled in from reference TRBV19 and TRBJ2-6): DGGITQSPKYLFRKEGQNVTLSCEQNLNHDAMYWYRQDPGQGLRLIYYSQIVNDFQKGDIAEGYSVSREKKESFPLTVTSAQKNPTAFYLCASSHTRVSGANVLTFGAGSRLTVL.

The CDR3 DNA sequence: TGCGCCAGCAGCTCACAGGGGGGGGAAAACATTCAGTACTTC. Its translation is CASSSQGGENIQYF. The V call is TRBV5-1, the J call TRBJ2-4; tentative D call: TRBD1 (8 bases). V lost 3 bases and J 5 bases, leaving 12 bases between the germline ends. CDR1 is SGHRS and CDR2 is YFSETQ in the germline V gene. The CDR3 is 14 residues long.

This sequence joins TRBV29-1 and TRBJ2-1, with 9 bases that match TRBD2. CDR1 and CDR2 (germline): SQVTM, ANQGSEA. The V segment lost 7 bases and the J segment 5 bases; nucleotides outside the gene matches: 6. This CDR3 comprises 13 residues. The CDR3: CSAWGLADNEQFF. CDR3 coding DNA: TGCAGCGCCTGGGGACTAGCCGACAATGAGCAGTTCTTC.

CDR3 nucleotide sequence: TGCGCCAGCAGCTCGAACCCCGGGACAAGACATGGCTACACCTTC. Residues: CASSSNPGTRHGYTF. The chain couples TRBV5-1 to TRBJ1-2; a weak D match, TRBD1 (6 bases). This CDR3 is 15 amino acids long. Germline CDR1 reads SGHRS; CDR2 reads YFSETQ. V shed 3 bases and J shed 6 bases, with 18 bases lying between them.

V usage is TRBV19 and J usage is TRBJ2-2; 9 nucleotides line up with TRBD1. In germline, CDR1 is LNHDA, CDR2 SQIVND (reference sequence). V was clipped by 5 bases and J by 9 bases; unmatched bases: 13. The CDR3 sequence is 16 residues long. The CDR3, as DNA: TGTGCCAGTAGTGACCGGACAGGGGAAAGGTTCTGGGAGCTGTTTTTT. Protein product: CASSDRTGERFWELFF.

This chain's CDR3 is CAWSTGIYTEAFF. Here the CDR3 DNA reads TGTGCCTGGAGTACAGGGATCTACACTGAAGCTTTCTTT. The gene calls are TRBV30 and TRBJ1-1, with D possibly TRBD1 on 6 matching bases. Trimming left V 2 bases short and J 3 bases short, with 10 bases between. From germline, CDR1 is GTSNPN and CDR2 SVGIG (reference sequence). CDR3 length: 13 amino acids.

The chain joins TRBV5-4 to TRBJ2-7, with 9 nucleotides matching TRBD2. Germline V CDR1 and CDR2: SGHNT, YYREEE (reference sequence). Trimming took 4 bases from V and 6 from J; bases not matched to a gene: 17. The CDR3 sequence is 17 residues long. CDR3 nucleotide sequence: TGTGCCAGCAGCAGTCGTCGGGGGGCTAGCGGGGCGGGCGAGCAGTACTTC. It specifies CASSSRRGASGAGEQYF.

The chain combines TRBV21-1 with TRBJ2-5; the table gives TRBD1 as D, unverified against the DNA. TRBV21-1 is marked as a pseudogene. The CDR3 contains 10 residues. The CDR3 here is CASSPGTQYF. The CDR3 coding sequence is TGTGCCAGCAGCCCAGGGACCCAGTACTTC.

This clone was counted a single time. V usage is TRBV19 and J usage is TRBJ2-5, with 8 bases that match TRBD1. The CDR3 contains 13 residues. J gave up 4 bases and V 7 bases, and 5 bases lay outside the gene matches. Germline CDR1 and CDR2: LNHDA and SQIVND (reference sequence). The CDR3 nucleotides read TGTGCCAGTACTAACAGGGGGTTAGAGACCCAGTACTTC. It encodes CASTNRGLETQYF.